What follows are 27 T cell receptor beta chains derived from one specimen sequenced in a study of T cells in localized non-small cell lung cancer. TCRdb's copy holds only in-frame clones and misses some; the assay was immunoSEQ multiplex PCR. The profile covers 30,000 or so clones, with roughly nine tenths appearing a single time and under 13% taken by the ten largest. The specimen was peripheral blood, collected before any cancer treatment. The receptors shown here come from a woman aged 40-69 years with stage I lung adenocarcinoma.

V and J are TRBV5-8 and TRBJ2-1; the D gene is possibly TRBD1 (6 bases). The CDR3 is 16 amino acids. The germline CDR1 and CDR2 sequences are SGHTS and YDEGEE. V dropped 0 bases and J dropped 7 bases, with 17 bases sitting between them. DNA for the CDR3: TGTGCCAGCAGCTTGGAGGGCCAGGGGCTTAGTAATGAGCAGTTCTTC. Residues: CASSLEGQGLSNEQFF. Based on the CDR3 plus reference TRBV5-8 and TRBJ2-1, the full variable domain is EAGVTQSPTHLIKTRGQQATLRCSPISGHTSVYWYQQALGLGLQFLLWYDEGEERNRGNFPPRFSGRQFPNYSSELNVNALELEDSALYLCASSLEGQGLSNEQFFGPGTRLTVL.

The chain links TRBV28 to TRBJ1-5, with 8 bases identical to TRBD1. The CDR3 runs 16 residues. Germline V gene lookup returns CDR1 MDHEN and CDR2 SYDVKM. After removal of 2 bases from V and 4 bases from J, the junction contained 7 bases not matched to a gene. CDR3 protein: CASSLRPQGGNQPQHF. The CDR3 DNA reads as TGTGCCAGCAGTTTACGTCCACAGGGGGGGAATCAGCCCCAGCATTTT.

CDR3 DNA sequence: TGTGCCAGTAGTATACGCGGGGGGGGAGAGACCCAGTACTTC. Protein: CASSIRGGGETQYF. This chain links TRBV19 with TRBJ2-5; TRBD2 agrees at 9 bases. Germline CDR1 is LNHDA and CDR2 is SQIVND (reference sequence). This CDR3 region has 14 residues. The V gene end was trimmed by 2 bases and the J gene end by 4 bases; junction bases not matched to a gene: 2.

The V gene is TRBV6-5, the J gene TRBJ2-2, with 7 nucleotides matching TRBD1. Germline loops: CDR1 MNHEY, CDR2 SVGAGI. V was pared by 5 bases and J by 1 base, with 4 bases of the junction left unmatched. The CDR3 has 15 residues. CDR3 loop: CASSRQGLNTGELFF. The CDR3 region has the DNA TGTGCCAGCAGTCGACAGGGCCTGAACACCGGGGAGCTGTTTTTT.

The chain employs TRBV18 and TRBJ2-7; 7 bases align to TRBD1. Germline CDR1 is KGHSH and CDR2 is LQKENI. V shed 3 bases and J 6 bases; nucleotides not matched to a gene: 5. The CDR3 sequence is 13 residues long. The DNA of the CDR3 is TGTGCCAGCTCACCGCAGGGGGAACGCGAGCAGTACTTC. It encodes CASSPQGEREQYF. Full variable domain (missing parts from reference TRBV18 and TRBJ2-7): NAGVMQNPRHLVRRRGQEARLRCSPMKGHSHVYWYRQLPEEGLKFMVYLQKENIIDESGMPKERFSAEFPKEGPSILRIQQVVRGDSAAYFCASSPQGEREQYFGPGTRLTVT.

The chain joins TRBV6-5 to TRBJ2-7, with 8 bases fitting TRBD1. Germline CDR1 reads MNHEY; CDR2 reads SVGAGI. This CDR3 is 15 amino acids long. The V and J ends lost 2 bases and 1 base, in that order; junction bases with no gene match: 4. DNA of the CDR3: TGTGCCAGCAGTTACATCGGACAGGGATCCTACGAGCAGTACTTC. Translating it yields CASSYIGQGSYEQYF.

The CDR3 region is CASSLDGTKNIQYF. Written as DNA, the CDR3 is TGTGCCAGCAGTTTAGACGGGACCAAAAACATTCAGTACTTC. The J gene is TRBJ2-4, the V gene TRBV28; maybe TRBD2 (5 bases). Germline V lookup: CDR1 MDHEN, CDR2 SYDVKM. This CDR3 contains 14 residues. With 2 bases removed from V and 2 bases from J, the gap between germline ends came to 7 bases. Filled out from reference TRBV28 and TRBJ2-4, the complete variable domain reads DVKVTQSSRYLVKRTGEKVFLECVQDMDHENMFWYRQDPGLGLRLIYFSYDVKMKEKGDIPEGYSVSREKKERFSLILESASTNQTSMYLCASSLDGTKNIQYFGAGTRLSVL.

The rearrangement joins TRBV7-9 to TRBJ2-3, with 10 bases matching TRBD2. The germline V gene encodes CDR1 SEHNR and CDR2 FQNEAQ (reference sequence). The CDR3 is 17 residues long. J lost 4 bases, V lost 4 bases, and 11 bases had no gene match. This CDR3 reads CASSWIAQRGGPDTQYF. CDR3 nucleotides: TGTGCCAGCAGCTGGATTGCTCAGCGGGGGGGCCCAGATACGCAGTATTTT.

The J gene is TRBJ1-2, the V gene TRBV7-1; no firm D call. TRBV7-1 is sorted into the ORF group, with uncertain function. This CDR3 has 12 amino acids. The V gene lost 4 bases and the J gene lost 10 bases, with 13 bases spanning the gap. The CDR3 loop is CASSLVEGAYTF. DNA for the CDR3: TGTGCCAGCAGCTTAGTAGAGGGCGCCTACACCTTC.

The V call is TRBV7-2, the J call TRBJ2-7; perhaps TRBD2 as D (5 bases). Trimming removed 1 base from V and 2 bases from J, with 15 bases in between. This CDR3 is 16 amino acids long. Germline CDR1 SGHTA, CDR2 FQGNSA. The CDR3 sequence: CASSLGSSTPAYEQYF. The CDR3 DNA reads as TGTGCCAGCAGCTTAGGGTCTAGCACGCCTGCCTACGAGCAGTACTTC.

This chain links TRBV27 with TRBJ2-7, with 8 nucleotides matching TRBD1. Unmatched junction bases numbered 11, after V lost 6 bases and J lost 4 bases. CDR1 and CDR2 from the germline V gene are MNHEY and SMNVEV (reference sequence). This CDR3 spans 15 amino acids. The DNA for the CDR3 is TGTGCCAGCAGACCTTGGGACAGGTCCTCTTACGAGCAGTACTTC. It translates to CASRPWDRSSYEQYF.

In its sample, this clone was seen once. V gene TRBV30 combines with J gene TRBJ2-1, with TRBD2 matching over 7 bases. The J segment lost 9 bases and the V segment lost 0 bases, leaving 5 bases of the junction unmatched. Germline V CDR1 and CDR2: GTSNPN, SVGIG (reference sequence). The CDR3 contains 13 residues. CDR3: CAWSVTGGTEQFF. CDR3 DNA sequence: TGTGCCTGGAGTGTAACCGGGGGGACTGAGCAGTTCTTC.

The chain links TRBV11-2 to TRBJ1-1, with a possible D match to TRBD1 (5 bases). V shed 4 bases and J shed 0 bases, with 9 bases lying between them. Germline V gene sequence: CDR1 SGHAT, CDR2 FQNNGV. The CDR3 extends over 14 amino acids. DNA of the CDR3: TGTGCCAGCAGCTCGGGACTGATGAACACTGAAGCTTTCTTT. This translates into CASSSGLMNTEAFF.

The rearrangement uses TRBV6-5 and TRBJ1-1, with 7 nucleotides matching TRBD1. Per the germline V gene, CDR1 is MNHEY and CDR2 is SVGAGI. The CDR3 sequence is 13 residues long. Trimming took 2 bases from V and 5 from J; bases not matched to a gene: 2. The CDR3 DNA reads TGTGCCAGCAGTTACACAGGGGTTACTGAAGCTTTCTTT. Amino acid sequence: CASSYTGVTEAFF.

Comment on this clone: At one of its ends the junction is not consistent with the germline gene, which may arise from a read error. The chain uses TRBV7-7 and TRBJ2-1, with 9 bases that match TRBD1. The CDR3 consists of 13 residues. Germline CDR1 is SSHAT and CDR2 is FNYEAQ (reference sequence). This CDR3 reads CASSLTGGHEQFF. CDR3 sequence (DNA): TGTGCTAGCAGCTTAACAGGGGGCCATGAGCAGTTCTTC.

The chain links TRBV4-1 to TRBJ2-7; TRBD2 agrees at 7 bases. Germline V gene data show CDR1 as MGHRA and CDR2 as YSYEKL. Trimming cost V 3 bases and J 0 bases; bases outside gene matches: 8. CDR3 length equals 16 residues. The CDR3 region has the DNA TGCGCCAGCAGCCACGAAGCGGGGACCTTCTCCTACGAGCAGTACTTC. Protein product: CASSHEAGTFSYEQYF.

The V call is TRBV19, the J call TRBJ1-5, with TRBD1 identical over 9 bases. V gave up 1 base and J gave up 5 bases; unmatched junction bases: 6. Germline CDR1 and CDR2: LNHDA and SQIVND (reference sequence). The CDR3 runs 16 residues. DNA of the CDR3: TGTGCCAGTAGTATAGGGGTCACAGGGGGCGATCAGCCCCAGCATTTT. Protein: CASSIGVTGGDQPQHF.

The CDR3 DNA sequence: TGTGCCAGCAGCCCCGTCCGATGGCTGGGTGCGGATACGCAGTATTTT. Its protein product is CASSPVRWLGADTQYF. The rearrangement uses TRBV28 and TRBJ2-3; D remains unclear. Per germline, CDR1 MDHEN and CDR2 SYDVKM. V dropped 6 bases and J dropped 6 bases, with 22 bases sitting between them. The CDR3 consists of 16 residues.

This clone came up once. The CDR3 coding sequence is TGTGCCAGCCTCAAAGTCCATCAGCCCCAGCATTTT. Amino acids: CASLKVHQPQHF. The J gene is TRBJ1-5, the V gene TRBV21-1. TRBV21-1 is an annotated pseudogene. The length of the CDR3 is 12 residues.

The rearrangement uses TRBV30 and TRBJ2-7, with TRBD2 matching over 15 bases. CDR3 length: 14 amino acids. The V gene's germline CDR1 is GTSNPN and CDR2 SVGIG (reference sequence). The J segment lost 6 bases and the V segment lost 5 bases, leaving 5 bases of the junction unmatched. The CDR3 bases are TGTGCCTGGGGGACTAGCGGGAGGCACCGCGAGCAGTACTTC. Its protein is CAWGTSGRHREQYF.

The J gene is TRBJ2-5, the V gene TRBV30; TRBD1 matches at 11 bases. The CDR3 consists of 15 residues. Germline trimming cut 1 base from V and 5 bases from J; bases unmatched to any gene: 6. Germline V CDR1 and CDR2: GTSNPN, SVGIG (reference sequence). The CDR3 sequence is CAWSDGQGAFETQYF. The CDR3 DNA reads TGTGCCTGGAGTGACGGACAGGGGGCTTTCGAGACCCAGTACTTC.

CDR3 in DNA: TGTGCCTGGAGTGTAGGGTCTAGTGGCAATCAGCCCCAGCATTTT. Protein product: CAWSVGSSGNQPQHF. J is TRBJ1-5 and V is TRBV30; D is undetermined. The length of the CDR3 is 15 residues. V lost 0 bases and J 2 bases, leaving 11 bases between the germline ends. The germline V gene has CDR1 GTSNPN and CDR2 SVGIG (reference sequence).

The CDR3 loop reads CASSLRSGDEKLFF. CDR3 nucleotide sequence: TGTGCCAGCAGCCTTCGCTCGGGTGATGAAAAACTGTTTTTT. The V call is TRBV5-4, the J call TRBJ1-4; D unclear. Germline V gene data show CDR1 as SGHNT and CDR2 as YYREEE (reference sequence). The CDR3 covers 14 residues. The V end lost 4 bases, the J end lost 6 bases, and 13 bases lay between the germline ends.

The rearrangement links TRBV19 to TRBJ1-2; D may be TRBD1 (6 bases). The CDR3 extends over 13 amino acids. Germline values: CDR1 LNHDA, CDR2 SQIVND (reference sequence). V lost 4 bases to trimming and J lost 2 bases, with 8 bases between them. The CDR3 region is CASSKQGNYGYTF. DNA of the CDR3: TGTGCCAGTAGTAAACAGGGAAACTATGGCTACACCTTC.

The chain employs TRBV7-9 and TRBJ1-1; weak D call: TRBD1 (6 bases). V lost 5 bases, J lost 11 bases, and 24 bases lay in between. There are 15 residues in the CDR3. CDR1 is SEHNR and CDR2 is FQNEAQ in the germline V gene (reference sequence). CDR3 DNA sequence: TGTGCCAGCAGCATGGCCGGGACATCCTACTTTATGGCTTTCTTT. As protein: CASSMAGTSYFMAFF.

The chain carries TRBV7-2 and TRBJ1-5; D gene uncertain. The V end was cut by 0 bases, the J end by 1 base, with 7 bases between. The CDR3 is 15 residues long. Germline V gene sequence: CDR1 SGHTA, CDR2 FQGNSA. The CDR3 DNA sequence: TGTGCCAGCAGCTTAGCGGTAGGGAGCAATCAGCCCCAGCATTTT. The encoded protein is CASSLAVGSNQPQHF.

The CDR3 spells CASSQDRGGGAVETQYF. In DNA, the CDR3 is TGTGCCAGCAGCCAAGATCGGGGTGGGGGGGCCGTAGAGACCCAGTACTTC. The chain combines TRBV4-2 with TRBJ2-5; maybe TRBD2 (7 bases). With 0 bases removed from V and 4 bases from J, the gap between germline ends came to 18 bases. CDR1 is LGHNA, CDR2 YNFKEQ, per germline. CDR3 length equals 17 residues.